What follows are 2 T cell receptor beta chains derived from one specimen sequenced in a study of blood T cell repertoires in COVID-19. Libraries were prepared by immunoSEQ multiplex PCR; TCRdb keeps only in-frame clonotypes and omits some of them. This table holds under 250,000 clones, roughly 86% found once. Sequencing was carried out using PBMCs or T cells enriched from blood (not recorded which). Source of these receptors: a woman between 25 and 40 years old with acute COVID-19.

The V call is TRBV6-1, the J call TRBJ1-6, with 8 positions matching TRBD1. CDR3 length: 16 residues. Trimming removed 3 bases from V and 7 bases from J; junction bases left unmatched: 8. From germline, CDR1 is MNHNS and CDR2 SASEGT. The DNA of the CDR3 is TGTGCCAGCAGTGAGGTGACGGGACAGGTCAATTCACCCCTCCACTTT. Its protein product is CASSEVTGQVNSPLHF.

The CDR3 DNA is TGTGCCAGCAGCCAAGTGAGGGACAATGAGCAGTTCTTC. Its protein is CASSQVRDNEQFF. The genes are TRBV14 and TRBJ2-1; perhaps TRBD2 as D (5 bases). The CDR3 covers 13 residues. The V gene lost 1 base and the J gene lost 5 bases, with 6 bases spanning the gap. The germline V gene encodes CDR1 SGHDN and CDR2 FVKESK.